Following are 26 T cell receptor beta chains from one sample sequenced in a study of blood T cell repertoires in COVID-19. Method: immunoSEQ multiplex PCR; TCRdb's copy keeps in-frame clones and lacks some. The table has some 250,000 clones, over 75% seen once. Material: PBMCs or T cells enriched from blood (not recorded which). These receptors were taken from a woman aged 50 to 60 who had recovered from COVID-19.

The chain is built from TRBV4-1 and TRBJ2-7; D perhaps matches TRBD2 (5 bases). V dropped 1 base and J dropped 6 bases, with 13 bases sitting between them. The CDR3 spans 14 residues. From germline, CDR1 is MGHRA and CDR2 YSYEKL. The CDR3 spells CASSQVASSTEQYF. CDR3 coding DNA: TGCGCCAGCAGCCAAGTGGCTAGCAGTACCGAGCAGTACTTC.

This chain connects TRBV27 to TRBJ1-2, with D uncertain. Germline assignment: CDR1 MNHEY and CDR2 SMNVEV (reference sequence). There are 14 residues in the CDR3. V was trimmed by 4 bases and J by 5 bases, leaving 14 bases between them. CDR3 sequence reads: CASSSSPTRYGYTF. The CDR3, as DNA: TGTGCCAGCAGTTCGAGCCCAACCCGGTATGGCTACACCTTC.

The CDR3 sequence is CASSDPREGLAYEQYF. As DNA, the CDR3 is TGTGCCAGCAGCGACCCAAGGGAGGGACTAGCCTACGAGCAGTACTTC. J is TRBJ2-7 and V is TRBV11-2; TRBD2 matches 8 bases. The CDR3 is made up of 16 amino acids. Germline V gene sequence: CDR1 SGHAT, CDR2 FQNNGV. J gave up 2 bases and V 5 bases, and 11 bases lay outside the gene matches.

The chain is built from TRBV28 and TRBJ2-2, with TRBD2 matching over 13 bases. The CDR3 spans 19 residues. V dropped 4 bases and J dropped 4; count of bases not matched to a gene: 12. Germline V gives CDR1 MDHEN, CDR2 SYDVKM. The chain's CDR3 is CASSSLRTSGSRSTGELFF. The CDR3 coding sequence is TGTGCCAGCAGTTCCCTTCGGACTAGCGGGAGCAGATCCACCGGGGAGCTGTTTTTT.

The chain has TRBV5-1 and TRBJ2-2; perhaps TRBD1 as D (5 bases). V was cut by 1 base and J by 2 bases, with 9 bases left in between. The CDR3 consists of 15 residues. Germline V gives CDR1 SGHRS, CDR2 YFSETQ. The chain's CDR3 is CASSLPQGNTGELFF. CDR3 DNA: TGCGCCAGCAGCTTGCCCCAGGGCAACACCGGGGAGCTGTTTTTT.

The J gene is TRBJ2-1, the V gene TRBV29-1; TRBD2 matches 12 bases. The ends lost 6 bases at V and 7 bases at J; junction bases unmatched: 10. CDR1 SQVTM and CDR2 ANQGSEA come from the germline V gene. The CDR3 sequence is 15 residues long. The CDR3 sequence: CSVLPLAGGSNEQFF. The CDR3, as DNA: TGCAGCGTCCTACCACTAGCGGGAGGTTCTAATGAGCAGTTCTTC.

This chain joins TRBV27 and TRBJ2-2, with D possibly TRBD2 on 5 matching bases. The CDR3 extends over 15 amino acids. Trimming removed 5 bases from V and 6 bases from J, with 16 bases in between. The germline gives CDR1 MNHEY, CDR2 SMNVEV (reference sequence). The CDR3 DNA follows: TGTGCCAGCAGTCCGAACGGGATGGCCCCCGGGGAGCTGTTTTTT. Residues: CASSPNGMAPGELFF.

This clone has only one observation. This chain uses TRBV6-5 with TRBJ2-1, with a weak D call TRBD1 (5 bases). Germline assignment: CDR1 MNHEY and CDR2 SVGAGI. The ends were cut back, 6 bases at V and 2 bases at J, with 14 bases in the middle. The CDR3 contains 15 residues. The CDR3: CASSPTGFAYNEQFF. DNA of the CDR3: TGTGCCAGCAGCCCAACAGGTTTTGCCTACAATGAGCAGTTCTTC.

The V and J genes are TRBV29-1 and TRBJ2-7, with 11 bases identical to TRBD2. This CDR3 is built from 14 residues. The V segment lost 1 base and the J segment 4 bases; nucleotides outside the gene matches: 3. CDR1 is SQVTM and CDR2 is ANQGSEA in the germline V gene. The CDR3, as DNA: TGCAGCGTTGAAGTCCTAGCGGGAGGTTACGAGCAGTACTTC. Its translation is CSVEVLAGGYEQYF.

The chain couples TRBV2 to TRBJ1-6; D possibly corresponds to TRBD1 (6 bases). The V end was cut by 10 bases, the J end by 7 bases, with 17 bases between. From germline, CDR1 is SNHLY and CDR2 FYNNEI. The CDR3 runs 14 residues. The CDR3 loop is CATRRGGGNSPLHF. For the CDR3, the DNA is TGTGCCACACGGAGAGGGGGGGGCAATTCACCCCTCCACTTT.

There are a few counts of this clone. The chain couples TRBV2 to TRBJ2-1, with 8 bases identical to TRBD1. The CDR3 has 12 amino acids. The ends lost 6 bases at V and 10 bases at J; junction bases unmatched: 5. Germline values: CDR1 SNHLY, CDR2 FYNNEI. The chain's CDR3 is CASRTTGVEQFF. The DNA for the CDR3 is TGTGCCAGCAGGACGACAGGGGTCGAGCAGTTCTTC.

The chain carries TRBV5-6 and TRBJ1-5; no clear D. The CDR3 consists of 13 residues. Germline V gene lookup returns CDR1 SGHDT and CDR2 YYEEEE. The ends were cut back, 2 bases at V and 4 bases at J, with 7 bases in the middle. The CDR3 DNA is TGTGCCAGCAGCTTTAGCCCTAATCAGCCCCAGCATTTT. Translated, it gives CASSFSPNQPQHF.

The gene calls are TRBV29-1 and TRBJ1-1, with 7 nucleotides matching TRBD1. Germline CDR1 and CDR2: SQVTM and ANQGSEA. The J segment lost 4 bases and the V segment lost 5 bases, leaving 10 bases of the junction unmatched. This CDR3 spans 14 amino acids. The CDR3 DNA reads TGCAGCGTTAAGGACAGGACGTGGGGCACTGAAGCTTTCTTT. Translating it yields CSVKDRTWGTEAFF.

This clone was counted only a few times. The rearrangement uses TRBV5-1 and TRBJ2-4; TRBD1 aligns across 9 bases. V trimming: 0 bases; J trimming: 5 bases; junction bases outside the gene matches: 3. The CDR3 extends over 15 amino acids. From germline, CDR1 is SGHRS and CDR2 YFSETQ. CDR3 bases: TGCGCCAGCAGCTTGGCCGGGACAGGGCAAAACATTCAGTACTTC. It yields the protein CASSLAGTGQNIQYF.

This clone has more than one count but fewer than ten. This chain links TRBV28 with TRBJ2-3; 7 nucleotides line up with TRBD2. Per the germline V gene, CDR1 is MDHEN and CDR2 is SYDVKM. This CDR3 contains 16 residues. With 3 bases clipped from V and 3 bases from J, the junction kept 9 bases outside the gene matches. The CDR3 DNA follows: TGTGCCAGCAGTTTGTGGGGGGAGGGCGTAACAGATACGCAGTATTTT. Translated, it gives CASSLWGEGVTDTQYF.

This clone showed up just once. This chain uses TRBV13 with TRBJ2-1; 9 bases are shared with TRBD1. The CDR3 loop spans 13 amino acids. V lost 6 bases to trimming and J lost 10 bases; unmatched junction nucleotides: 7. Germline V gene lookup returns CDR1 PRHDT and CDR2 FYEKMQ (reference sequence). CDR3 sequence reads: CASRGDREEEQFF. In DNA form, the CDR3 reads TGTGCCAGCAGGGGGGACAGGGAGGAGGAGCAGTTCTTC.

The gene calls are TRBV3-1 (or the pseudogene TRBV3-2) and TRBJ2-3; TRBD2 aligns across 11 bases. The CDR3 length is 16 residues. The germline V gene has CDR1 LGHDT and CDR2 YNNKEL (reference sequence). Unmatched junction bases numbered 3, after V lost 4 bases and J lost 0 bases. CDR3 residues: CASSPRTSGSTDTQYF. The CDR3 bases are TGTGCCAGCAGCCCCCGGACTAGCGGGAGCACAGATACGCAGTATTTT.

This clone was found a few times. The chain has TRBV5-1 and TRBJ1-1, with no clear D. V lost 3 bases to trimming and J lost 4 bases, with 10 bases between them. CDR1 and CDR2 from the germline V gene are SGHRS and YFSETQ. CDR3 length equals 13 residues. The CDR3 sequence: CASSSLGSTEAFF. In DNA form, the CDR3 reads TGCGCCAGCAGCTCGCTCGGTTCCACTGAAGCTTTCTTT.

This clone was counted a few times. This chain's CDR3 is CASSLWTGNYGYTF. The CDR3 DNA follows: TGTGCCAGCAGCCTATGGACAGGGAACTATGGCTACACCTTC. The chain is built from TRBV7-2 and TRBJ1-2, with TRBD1 matching 8 bases. The CDR3 is made up of 14 amino acids. V was pared by 5 bases and J by 2 bases, with 4 bases of the junction left unmatched. Germline CDR1 SGHTA, CDR2 FQGNSA.

The V gene is TRBV6-1, the J gene TRBJ2-2, with D tentatively TRBD2 (6 bases). This CDR3 has 18 amino acids. Trimming shortened V by 2 bases and J by 1 base, and 17 bases separated the two germline ends. CDR1 MNHNS and CDR2 SASEGT come from the germline V gene. The CDR3 is CASSETLGGGQNTGELFF. The DNA of the CDR3 is TGTGCCAGCAGTGAAACCCTCGGGGGAGGTCAGAACACCGGGGAGCTGTTTTTT.

V gene TRBV6-5 combines with J gene TRBJ2-7; TRBD2 matches 7 bases. Germline CDR1 MNHEY, CDR2 SVGAGI. Unmatched junction bases numbered 14, after V lost 7 bases and J lost 2 bases. The CDR3 runs to 16 residues. CDR3 DNA sequence: TGTGCCAGCACTCACTCGGGGGGTGAGGTGCCCTACGAGCAGTACTTC. Its translation: CASTHSGGEVPYEQYF.

The J gene is TRBJ2-4, the V gene TRBV30; possible D gene TRBD2, 7 bases. Germline assignment: CDR1 GTSNPN and CDR2 SVGIG (reference sequence). V lost 5 bases to trimming and J lost 8 bases, with 16 bases between them. The CDR3 has 13 amino acids. CDR3 bases: TGTGCCTGGGGCACAGGGAGGGTTGACATTCAGTACTTC. This gives the protein CAWGTGRVDIQYF.

This clone was picked up a small number of times. Other DNA sequences of this sample code for an identical CDR3. The V gene is TRBV7-9, the J gene TRBJ2-7; 7 bases line up with TRBD1. V trimming: 4 bases; J trimming: 7 bases; junction bases outside the gene matches: 4. This CDR3 spans 12 amino acids. Looked up from germline, CDR1 is SEHNR and CDR2 is FQNEAQ (reference sequence). CDR3 nucleotides: TGTGCCAGCAGCTCACAGGGGCCTGAGCAGTACTTC. It yields the protein CASSSQGPEQYF.

V usage is TRBV29-1 and J usage is TRBJ2-5, with 9 nucleotides matching TRBD1. The V gene end was trimmed by 7 bases and the J gene end by 2 bases; junction bases not matched to a gene: 11. CDR1 SQVTM and CDR2 ANQGSEA come from the germline V gene. CDR3 size: 15 residues. Here the CDR3 reads CSAGRDREDQETQYF. In DNA, the CDR3 is TGCAGCGCCGGCCGGGACAGGGAGGATCAAGAGACCCAGTACTTC.

The chain uses TRBV5-5 and TRBJ1-6; perhaps TRBD1 as D (5 bases). V shed 0 bases and J shed 7 bases, with 8 bases lying between them. The CDR3 has 14 amino acids. Germline CDR1 and CDR2: SGHKS and YYEKEE (reference sequence). The CDR3 here is CASSLAGVNSPLHF. As DNA, the CDR3 is TGTGCCAGCAGCTTGGCGGGGGTGAATTCACCCCTCCACTTT.

The chain is built from TRBV4-1 and TRBJ2-7; possible D gene TRBD2, 6 bases. The CDR3 has 13 amino acids. V lost 4 bases, J lost 3 bases, and 10 bases lay in between. Germline V gene sequence: CDR1 MGHRA, CDR2 YSYEKL. The CDR3 protein is CASSLGLFYEQYF. In DNA, the CDR3 is TGCGCCAGCAGCCTGGGACTCTTCTACGAGCAGTACTTC.